This TCR beta chain was identified during a study of blood T cell repertoires in COVID-19. Those enrolled, adults aged roughly 18 to 90 years, came from about two dozen US areas. Membership in each cohort depended on participant-reported clinical history. The CDR3 totals 12 residues. Trimming left V 3 bases short and J 9 bases short, with 12 bases between. The V gene's germline CDR1 is GTSNPN and CDR2 SVGIG (reference sequence). Profiled with immunoSEQ multiplex PCR; TCRdb holds only in-frame clones, not every one. The data hold 280,000 or so clones, with 89% observed a single time. The sequenced sample was PBMCs or T cells enriched from blood (not recorded which). The receptor's source is a woman aged 45-59 years who had been exposed to COVID-19. The chain employs TRBV30 and TRBJ1-3; D gene uncertain. As DNA, the CDR3 is TGTGCCTGGAGCCCGGGAGCGCGCACCATATATTTT. It specifies CAWSPGARTIYF.